The 25 T cell receptor beta chains in this list originate from one sample, sequenced in a study of OX40 agonist ivuxolimab in advanced cancers. This table comes from immunoSEQ multiplex PCR, and its TCRdb copy is limited to in-frame clones, with some not included. The sample lists around 80,000 clones, roughly four fifths occurring once. The starting material was CD4+ or CD8+ T cells sorted from blood, obtained in a trial of the OX40 agonist ivuxolimab. Receptors originate from an adult with an advanced solid tumor such as melanoma, head and neck, liver or kidney cancer.

V and J are TRBV28 and TRBJ2-7, with TRBD1 matching 8 bases. V lost 5 bases, J lost 10 bases, and 10 bases stayed unmatched. This CDR3 contains 13 residues. CDR1 and CDR2 (germline): MDHEN, SYDVKM. For the CDR3, the DNA is TGTGCCAGCAGTATGACCGGGACAGGCCCCCAGTACTTC. Translated, it gives CASSMTGTGPQYF.

The V gene is TRBV7-3, the J gene TRBJ1-2; D is perhaps TRBD1 (5 bases). The CDR3 length is 16 residues. The V gene lost 5 bases and the J gene lost 4 bases, with 20 bases spanning the gap. From germline, CDR1 is SGHTA and CDR2 FQGTGA. CDR3 in DNA: TGTGCCAGCAGCCCTGGTGGGTCCGTGGGGGTCTATGGCTACACCTTC. Its protein product is CASSPGGSVGVYGYTF.

This clone is a singleton in its sample. The gene calls are TRBV6-6 and TRBJ1-2; TRBD1 matches 7 bases. The CDR3 is 13 amino acids. V shed 5 bases and J 7 bases; nucleotides not matched to a gene: 7. Germline V gene data show CDR1 as MNHNY and CDR2 as SVGAGI (reference sequence). The DNA for the CDR3 is TGTGCCAGCAGTACCTGGGACAGTGGTGGCTACACCTTC. Its protein product is CASSTWDSGGYTF.

This sequence joins TRBV9 and TRBJ1-2; no clear D. Germline CDR1 is SGDLS and CDR2 is YYNGEE. V was shortened by 2 bases and J by 6 bases, with 8 bases between the two germline ends. This CDR3 has 12 amino acids. The CDR3 DNA sequence: TGTGCCAGCAGCGTCCCATCAGATGGCTACACCTTC. The encoded protein is CASSVPSDGYTF.

J is TRBJ1-1 and V is TRBV2; D might be TRBD1 (5 bases). The germline V gene encodes CDR1 SNHLY and CDR2 FYNNEI. The CDR3 extends over 13 amino acids. V was clipped by 3 bases and J by 7 bases, with 12 bases between them. In DNA form, the CDR3 reads TGTGCCAGCAGTGAGGGGCCCTGGGGTGAAGCTTTCTTT. This gives the protein CASSEGPWGEAFF.

This clone was counted a few times. The V call is TRBV27, the J call TRBJ1-5; 10 bases fit TRBD1. The CDR3 has 15 residues. Looked up from germline, CDR1 is MNHEY and CDR2 is SMNVEV (reference sequence). V lost 0 bases to trimming and J lost 11 bases; unmatched junction nucleotides: 7. CDR3 sequence (DNA): TGTGCCAGCAGTTTATCGAGACAGGGGGCTTCGGCCCAGCATTTT. Encoded protein: CASSLSRQGASAQHF.

J is TRBJ1-2 and V is TRBV2; the D is unclear. Germline CDR1 SNHLY, CDR2 FYNNEI. The CDR3 runs to 13 residues. V was cut by 1 base and J by 0 bases, with 3 bases left in between. The chain's CDR3 is CASSEVPNYGYTF. CDR3 nucleotide sequence: TGTGCCAGCAGTGAAGTCCCTAACTATGGCTACACCTTC.

This clone was seen a few times. The rearrangement links TRBV7-2 to TRBJ2-1; TRBD2 matches 12 bases. Germline CDR1 reads SGHTA; CDR2 reads FQGNSA. The CDR3 totals 15 residues. V shed 2 bases and J 7 bases; nucleotides not matched to a gene: 3. The CDR3: CASSLRLAGGNEQFF. DNA for the CDR3: TGTGCCAGCAGCTTACGGCTAGCGGGGGGGAATGAGCAGTTCTTC.

The rearrangement joins TRBV6-6 to TRBJ2-7; 8 nucleotides align to TRBD1. V shed 5 bases and J 3 bases; nucleotides not matched to a gene: 9. The CDR3 spans 15 residues. Per germline, CDR1 MNHNY and CDR2 SVGAGI (reference sequence). CDR3: CASSVGTGPFYEQYF. In DNA form, the CDR3 reads TGTGCCAGCAGTGTCGGGACAGGACCTTTCTACGAGCAGTACTTC.

The chain carries TRBV4-1 and TRBJ2-3, with D possibly being TRBD1 (5 bases). Trimming removed 5 bases at V and 5 bases at J, with 14 bases between. This CDR3 spans 14 amino acids. From germline, CDR1 is MGHRA and CDR2 YSYEKL. Here the CDR3 DNA reads TGCGCCAGCAGCACCGAAGGGGCCAGAGATACGCAGTATTTT. Amino acid sequence: CASSTEGARDTQYF.

J is TRBJ2-5 and V is TRBV7-2, with TRBD1 identical over 9 bases. In germline, CDR1 is SGHTA, CDR2 FQGNSA. This CDR3 is built from 15 residues. V trimming: 4 bases; J trimming: 3 bases; junction bases outside the gene matches: 6. The CDR3 here is CASSSLGQGEETQYF. For the CDR3, the DNA is TGTGCCAGCAGCTCCCTGGGACAGGGCGAAGAGACCCAGTACTTC.

The genes are TRBV19 and TRBJ2-7, with 7 bases that match TRBD1. The CDR3 contains 15 residues. Germline loops: CDR1 LNHDA, CDR2 SQIVND (reference sequence). With 1 base clipped from V and 7 bases from J, the junction kept 10 bases outside the gene matches. The CDR3 coding sequence is TGTGCCAGTAGTATAGCGGGGACAGCCGTTACAGAGCAGTACTTC. Encoded protein: CASSIAGTAVTEQYF.

The rearrangement joins TRBV6-6 to TRBJ2-5; TRBD2 aligns across 9 bases. Germline lookup yields CDR1 MNHNY and CDR2 SVGAGI (reference sequence). The length of the CDR3 is 12 residues. V trimming: 7 bases; J trimming: 3 bases; junction bases outside the gene matches: 0. CDR3 nucleotides: TGTGCCAGCAAGCGGGGGGAAGAGACCCAGTACTTC. This encodes CASKRGEETQYF.

V is TRBV4-2 and J is TRBJ1-6, with a tentative D call TRBD1 (6 bases). Trimming pared 0 bases from V and 8 bases from J, leaving 11 bases between. This CDR3 region has 15 residues. Per the germline V gene, CDR1 is LGHNA and CDR2 is YNFKEQ. As DNA, the CDR3 is TGTGCCAGCAGCCAAGAGGGCAGGGGAGATTCACCCCTCCACTTT. It yields the protein CASSQEGRGDSPLHF.

This clone was seen a few times. V usage is TRBV27 and J usage is TRBJ2-1; 10 bases agree with TRBD2. The CDR3 runs 15 residues. Unmatched junction bases numbered 1, after V lost 3 bases and J lost 2 bases. Germline values: CDR1 MNHEY, CDR2 SMNVEV (reference sequence). CDR3 residues: CASSFSGGTYNEQFF. CDR3 nucleotides: TGTGCCAGCAGTTTTAGCGGGGGGACCTACAATGAGCAGTTCTTC.

The chain carries TRBV29-1 and TRBJ2-3; perhaps TRBD1 as D (5 bases). The CDR3 sequence is 12 residues long. Germline CDR1 and CDR2: SQVTM and ANQGSEA. V was pared by 3 bases and J by 8 bases, with 12 bases between. The chain's CDR3 is CSVDRQGSTQYF. The CDR3 coding sequence is TGCAGCGTTGATAGGCAGGGTTCTACGCAGTATTTT.

This sequence joins TRBV7-9 and TRBJ2-2; TRBD1 is a possible D gene (6 bases). With 4 bases removed from V and 5 bases from J, the gap between germline ends came to 14 bases. This CDR3 is built from 15 residues. CDR1 and CDR2 (germline): SEHNR, FQNEAQ (reference sequence). The CDR3 sequence: CASSSPGQKTGELFF. Here the CDR3 DNA reads TGTGCCAGCAGCTCGCCGGGACAAAAGACCGGGGAGCTGTTTTTT.

This clone was observed a single time. This chain links TRBV5-1 with TRBJ2-3; D is tentatively TRBD1 or TRBD2 (5 bases each). From germline, CDR1 is SGHRS and CDR2 YFSETQ. The CDR3 covers 17 residues. V gave up 0 bases and J gave up 0 bases, with 14 bases separating them. CDR3: CASSLASGGGSTDTQYF. Here the CDR3 DNA reads TGCGCCAGCAGCTTGGCGAGTGGGGGTGGCAGCACAGATACGCAGTATTTT. The complete variable domain, with remaining parts taken from reference TRBV5-1 and TRBJ2-3, reads KAGVTQTPRYLIKTRGQQVTLSCSPISGHRSVSWYQQTPGQGLQFLFEYFSETQRNKGNFPGRFSGRQFSNSRSEMNVSTLELGDSALYLCASSLASGGGSTDTQYFGPGTRLTVL.

The V and J genes are TRBV25-1 and TRBJ2-5; 9 bases line up with TRBD1. CDR3 length: 16 amino acids. V gave up 7 bases and J gave up 4 bases; unmatched junction bases: 13. Germline V lookup: CDR1 MGHDK, CDR2 SYGVNS. The CDR3 region has the DNA TGTGCCAGCACCGACAGTTGGGGACAGGGACGAGAGACCCAGTACTTC. This sequence encodes CASTDSWGQGRETQYF.

The chain carries TRBV28 and TRBJ1-2; 12 bases map to TRBD1. The J segment lost 4 bases and the V segment lost 4 bases, leaving 13 bases of the junction unmatched. The CDR3 totals 18 residues. Germline V lookup: CDR1 MDHEN, CDR2 SYDVKM. CDR3 bases: TGTGCCAGCAGTTCTGGGGCTTCGGGACAGGGGGCTCTCTATGGCTACACCTTC. Protein: CASSSGASGQGALYGYTF.

The chain links TRBV28 to TRBJ2-6; D not certain. The CDR3 is 14 amino acids. The V end was cut by 8 bases, the J end by 0 bases, with 8 bases between. From germline, CDR1 is MDHEN and CDR2 SYDVKM. CDR3 amino acids: CASEWGSGANVLTF. As DNA, the CDR3 is TGTGCCAGCGAGTGGGGCTCTGGGGCCAACGTCCTGACTTTC.

The chain is built from TRBV4-2 and TRBJ2-3; TRBD1 matches at 8 bases. The CDR3 totals 15 residues. The V segment lost 0 bases and the J segment 6 bases; nucleotides outside the gene matches: 5. Germline lookup yields CDR1 LGHNA and CDR2 YNFKEQ. DNA of the CDR3: TGTGCCAGCAGCCAAGACAGGGGGCAAGAGGATACGCAGTATTTT. Translating it yields CASSQDRGQEDTQYF.

The gene calls are TRBV5-4 and TRBJ1-2; D gene uncertain. The germline V and J ends were trimmed by 0 bases and 4 bases, with 7 bases remaining between them. CDR1 is SGHNT, CDR2 YYREEE, per germline (reference sequence). CDR3 length equals 13 residues. The CDR3 loop reads CASSLEQTYGYTF. DNA for the CDR3: TGTGCCAGCAGCTTGGAACAGACCTATGGCTACACCTTC.

This rearrangement joins TRBV9 to TRBJ2-3; D remains unclear. The CDR3 totals 14 residues. The germline CDR1 and CDR2 sequences are SGDLS and YYNGEE. Trimming took off 0 bases at V and 0 bases at J, with 5 bases between the two ends. CDR3 sequence: CASSVAGSTDTQYF. As DNA, the CDR3 is TGTGCCAGCAGCGTAGCGGGCAGCACAGATACGCAGTATTTT.

This clone was observed a single time. This chain joins TRBV28 and TRBJ2-1; 14 bases fit TRBD2. The V and J ends lost 4 bases and 8 bases, in that order; junction bases with no gene match: 13. The CDR3 spans 18 residues. The germline V gene has CDR1 MDHEN and CDR2 SYDVKM. CDR3 sequence: CASSSLTSGGAGLDEQFF. CDR3 sequence (DNA): TGTGCCAGCAGTTCCCTGACTAGCGGGGGGGCTGGGTTGGATGAGCAGTTCTTC.